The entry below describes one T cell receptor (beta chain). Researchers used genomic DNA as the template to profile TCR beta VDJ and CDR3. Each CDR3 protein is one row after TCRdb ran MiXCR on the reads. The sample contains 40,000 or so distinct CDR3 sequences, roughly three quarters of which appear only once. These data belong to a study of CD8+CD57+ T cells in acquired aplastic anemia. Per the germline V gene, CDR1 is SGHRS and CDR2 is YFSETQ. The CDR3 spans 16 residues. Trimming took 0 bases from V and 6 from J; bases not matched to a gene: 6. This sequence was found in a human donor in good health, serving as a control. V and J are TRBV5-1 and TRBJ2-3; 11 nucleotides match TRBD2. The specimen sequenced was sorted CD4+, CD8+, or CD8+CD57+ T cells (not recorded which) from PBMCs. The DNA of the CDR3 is TGCGCCAGCAGCTTGGGTAGTAGCGGGGGGGAGGATACGCAGTATTTT. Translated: CASSLGSSGGEDTQYF.